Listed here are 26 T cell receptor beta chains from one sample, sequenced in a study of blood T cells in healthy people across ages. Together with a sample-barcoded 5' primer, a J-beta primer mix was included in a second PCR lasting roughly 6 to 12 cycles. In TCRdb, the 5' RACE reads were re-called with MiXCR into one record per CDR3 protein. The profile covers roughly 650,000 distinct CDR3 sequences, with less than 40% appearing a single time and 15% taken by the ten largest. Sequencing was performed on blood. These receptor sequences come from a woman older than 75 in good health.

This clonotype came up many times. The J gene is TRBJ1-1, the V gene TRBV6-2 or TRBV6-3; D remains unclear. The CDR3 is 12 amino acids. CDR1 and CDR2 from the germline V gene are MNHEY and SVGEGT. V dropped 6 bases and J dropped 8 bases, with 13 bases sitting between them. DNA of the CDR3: TGTGCCAGCAGCTACGCGGGAGTAGAAGCTTTCTTT. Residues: CASSYAGVEAFF.

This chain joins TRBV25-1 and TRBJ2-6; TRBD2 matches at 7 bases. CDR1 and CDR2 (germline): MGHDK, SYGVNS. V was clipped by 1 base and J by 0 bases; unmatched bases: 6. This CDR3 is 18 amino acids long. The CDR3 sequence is CASSEFRGGGSGANVLTF. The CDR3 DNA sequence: TGTGCCAGCAGTGAATTCCGGGGCGGGGGCTCTGGGGCCAACGTCCTGACTTTC.

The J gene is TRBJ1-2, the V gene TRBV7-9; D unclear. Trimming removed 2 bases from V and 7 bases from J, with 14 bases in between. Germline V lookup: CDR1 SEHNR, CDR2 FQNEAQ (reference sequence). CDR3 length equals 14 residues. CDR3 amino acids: CASSLQLAVGGYTF. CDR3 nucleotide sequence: TGTGCCAGCAGCTTACAATTGGCAGTTGGTGGCTACACCTTC.

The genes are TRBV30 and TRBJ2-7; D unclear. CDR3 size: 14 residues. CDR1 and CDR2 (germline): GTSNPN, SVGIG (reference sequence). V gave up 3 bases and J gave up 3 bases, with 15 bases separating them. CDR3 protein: CAWRSSGKFYEQYF. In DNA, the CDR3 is TGTGCCTGGAGATCTTCAGGAAAATTCTACGAGCAGTACTTC.

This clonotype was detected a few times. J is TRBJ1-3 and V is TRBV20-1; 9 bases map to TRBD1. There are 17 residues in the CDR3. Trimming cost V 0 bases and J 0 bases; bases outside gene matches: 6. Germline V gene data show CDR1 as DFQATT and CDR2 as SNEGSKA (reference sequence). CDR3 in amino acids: CSARDPQGASSGNTIYF. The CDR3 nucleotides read TGCAGTGCTAGAGACCCACAGGGGGCGAGCTCTGGAAACACCATATATTTT.

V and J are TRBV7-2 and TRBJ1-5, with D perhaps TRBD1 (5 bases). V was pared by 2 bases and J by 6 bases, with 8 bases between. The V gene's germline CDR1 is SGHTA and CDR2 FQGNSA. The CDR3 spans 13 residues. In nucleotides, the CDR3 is TGTGCCAGCAGCTTAATAGGGGTTCAGCCCCAGCATTTT. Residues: CASSLIGVQPQHF.

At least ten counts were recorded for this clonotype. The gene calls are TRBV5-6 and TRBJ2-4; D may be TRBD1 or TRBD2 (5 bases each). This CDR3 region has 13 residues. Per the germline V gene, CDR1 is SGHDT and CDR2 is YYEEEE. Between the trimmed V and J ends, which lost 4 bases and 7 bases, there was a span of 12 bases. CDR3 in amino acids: CASSLPGRNIQYF. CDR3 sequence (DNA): TGTGCCAGCAGCCTACCGGGACGGAACATTCAGTACTTC.

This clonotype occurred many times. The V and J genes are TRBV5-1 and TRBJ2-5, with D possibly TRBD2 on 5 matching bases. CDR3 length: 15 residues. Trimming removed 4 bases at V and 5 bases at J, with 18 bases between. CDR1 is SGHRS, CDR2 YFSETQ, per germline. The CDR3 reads CASSRLYEGLETQYF. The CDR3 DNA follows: TGCGCCAGCAGCCGGCTATATGAGGGATTGGAGACCCAGTACTTC.

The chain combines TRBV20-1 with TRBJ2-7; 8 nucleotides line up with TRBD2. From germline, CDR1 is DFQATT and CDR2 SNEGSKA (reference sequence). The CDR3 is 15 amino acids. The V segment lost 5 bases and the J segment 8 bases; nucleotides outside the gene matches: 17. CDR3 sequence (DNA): TGCAGTGCTTCAACACCGACTAGCGAGCAGGGGAAGCAGTACTTC. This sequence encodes CSASTPTSEQGKQYF.

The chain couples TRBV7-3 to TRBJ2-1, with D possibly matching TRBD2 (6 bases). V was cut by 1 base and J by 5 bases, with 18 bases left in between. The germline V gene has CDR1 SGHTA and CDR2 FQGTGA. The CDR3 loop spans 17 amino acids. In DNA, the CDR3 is TGTGCCAGCAGCTTAAATGGGGGGTATCCTCAAAACAATGAGCAGTTCTTC. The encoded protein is CASSLNGGYPQNNEQFF. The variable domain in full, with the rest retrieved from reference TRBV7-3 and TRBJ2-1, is GAGVSQTPSNKVTEKGKYVELRCDPISGHTALYWYRQSLGQGPEFLIYFQGTGAADDSGLPNDRFFAVRPEGSVSTLKIQRTERGDSAVYLCASSLNGGYPQNNEQFFGPGTRLTVL.

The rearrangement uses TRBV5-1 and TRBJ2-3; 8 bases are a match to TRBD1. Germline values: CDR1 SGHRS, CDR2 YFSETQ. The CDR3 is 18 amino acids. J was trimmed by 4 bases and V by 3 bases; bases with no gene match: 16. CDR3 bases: TGCGCCAGCAGCTCCCCGGGACAGGACCTTATTACGGCAGATACGCAGTATTTT. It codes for CASSSPGQDLITADTQYF.

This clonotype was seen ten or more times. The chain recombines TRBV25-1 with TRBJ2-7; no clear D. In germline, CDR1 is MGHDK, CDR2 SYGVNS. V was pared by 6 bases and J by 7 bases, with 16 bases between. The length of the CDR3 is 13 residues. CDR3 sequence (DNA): TGTGCCAGCAGCCGAGACATGACCTCGGAGCAGTACTTC. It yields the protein CASSRDMTSEQYF.

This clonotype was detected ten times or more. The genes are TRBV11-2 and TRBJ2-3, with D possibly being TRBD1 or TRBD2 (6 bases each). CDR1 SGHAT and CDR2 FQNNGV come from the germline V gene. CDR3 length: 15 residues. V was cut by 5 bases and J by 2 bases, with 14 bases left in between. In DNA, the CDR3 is TGTGCCAGCAGCGTGAGGGGGGTTTCCACAGATACGCAGTATTTT. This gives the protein CASSVRGVSTDTQYF.

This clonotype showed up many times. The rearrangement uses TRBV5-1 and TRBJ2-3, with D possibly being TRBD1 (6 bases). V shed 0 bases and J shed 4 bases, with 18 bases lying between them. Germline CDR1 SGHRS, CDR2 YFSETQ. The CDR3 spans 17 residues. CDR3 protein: CASSLGASGDKADTQYF. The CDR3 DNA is TGCGCCAGCAGCTTGGGGGCTTCAGGGGACAAGGCAGATACGCAGTATTTT.

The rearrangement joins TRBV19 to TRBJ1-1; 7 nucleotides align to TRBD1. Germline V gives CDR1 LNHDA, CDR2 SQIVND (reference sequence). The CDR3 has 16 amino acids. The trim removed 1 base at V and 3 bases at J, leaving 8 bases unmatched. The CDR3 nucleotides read TGTGCCAGTAGTATAGCCCTGACAGGGAAGTACACTGAAGCTTTCTTT. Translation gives CASSIALTGKYTEAFF.

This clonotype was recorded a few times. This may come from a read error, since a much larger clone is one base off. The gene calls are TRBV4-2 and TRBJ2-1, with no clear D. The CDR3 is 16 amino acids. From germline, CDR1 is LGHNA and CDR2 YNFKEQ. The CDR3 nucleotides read TGTGCCAGCAGCCAAGAAGGAGACTTTACCTACAATGGGCAGTTCTTC. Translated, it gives CASSQEGDFTYNGQFF.

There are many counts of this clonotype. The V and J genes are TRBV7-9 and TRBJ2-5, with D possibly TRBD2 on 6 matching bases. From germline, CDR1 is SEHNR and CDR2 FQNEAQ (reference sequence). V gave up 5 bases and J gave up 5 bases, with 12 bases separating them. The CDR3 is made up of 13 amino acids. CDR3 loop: CASSPPGEETQYF. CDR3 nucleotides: TGTGCCAGCAGCCCACCGGGGGAGGAGACCCAGTACTTC.

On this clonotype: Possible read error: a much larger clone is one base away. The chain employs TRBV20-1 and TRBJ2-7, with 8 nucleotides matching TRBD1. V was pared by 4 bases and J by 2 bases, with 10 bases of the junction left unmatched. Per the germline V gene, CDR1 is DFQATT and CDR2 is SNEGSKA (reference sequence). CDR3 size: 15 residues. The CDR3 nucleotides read TGCAGTGCTACCTTGGGGCAGGGGGCCCCCTACGAGCAGTACTTC. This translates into CSATLGQGAPYEQYF.

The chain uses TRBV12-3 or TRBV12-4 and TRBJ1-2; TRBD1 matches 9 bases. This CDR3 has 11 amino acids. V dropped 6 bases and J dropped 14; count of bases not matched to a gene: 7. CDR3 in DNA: TGTGCCAGCAGAAGGAACAGGGGGCAAACCTTC. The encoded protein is CASRRNRGQTF.

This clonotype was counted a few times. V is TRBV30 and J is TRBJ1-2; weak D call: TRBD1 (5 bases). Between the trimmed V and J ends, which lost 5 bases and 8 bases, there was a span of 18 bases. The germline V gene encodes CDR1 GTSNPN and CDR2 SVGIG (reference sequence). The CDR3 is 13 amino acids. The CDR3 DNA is TGTGCCTGGGGTAAGGACTGGGACGGCGGCTACACCTTC. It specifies CAWGKDWDGGYTF.

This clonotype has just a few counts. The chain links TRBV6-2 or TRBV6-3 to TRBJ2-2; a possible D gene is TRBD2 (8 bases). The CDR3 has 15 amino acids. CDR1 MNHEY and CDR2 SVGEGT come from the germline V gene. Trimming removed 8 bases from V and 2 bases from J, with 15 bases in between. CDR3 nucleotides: TGTGCCAGCCATAGCGGGACAGTAAACACCGGGGAGCTGTTTTTT. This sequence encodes CASHSGTVNTGELFF.

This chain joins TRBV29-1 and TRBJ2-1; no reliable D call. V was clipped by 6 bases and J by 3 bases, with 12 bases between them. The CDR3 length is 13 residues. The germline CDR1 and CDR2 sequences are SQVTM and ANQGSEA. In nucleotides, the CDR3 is TGCAGCGTGACAACGACGGTCTACAATGAGCAGTTCTTC. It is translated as CSVTTTVYNEQFF.

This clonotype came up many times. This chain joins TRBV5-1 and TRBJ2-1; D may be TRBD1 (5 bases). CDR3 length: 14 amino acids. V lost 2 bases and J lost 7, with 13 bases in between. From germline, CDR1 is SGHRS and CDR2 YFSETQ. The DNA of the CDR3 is TGCGCCAGCAGCTTTGGTGGGGCTTTAAATGAGCAGTTCTTC. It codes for CASSFGGALNEQFF.

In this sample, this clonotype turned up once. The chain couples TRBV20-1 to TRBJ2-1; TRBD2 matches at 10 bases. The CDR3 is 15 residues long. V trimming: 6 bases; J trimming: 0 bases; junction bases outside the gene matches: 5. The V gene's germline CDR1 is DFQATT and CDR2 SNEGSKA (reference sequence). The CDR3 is CSALAGGSSYNEQFF. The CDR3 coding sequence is TGCAGTGCCTTAGCGGGGGGTAGCTCCTACAATGAGCAGTTCTTC.

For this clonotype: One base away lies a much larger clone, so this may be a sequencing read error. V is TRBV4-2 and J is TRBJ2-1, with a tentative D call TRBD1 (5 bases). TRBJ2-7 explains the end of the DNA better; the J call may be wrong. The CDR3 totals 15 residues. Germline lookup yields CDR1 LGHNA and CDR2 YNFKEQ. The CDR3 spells CASSQDIYSYNEQYF. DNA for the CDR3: TGTGCCAGCAGCCAGGACATATACTCCTACAATGAGCAGTACTTC.

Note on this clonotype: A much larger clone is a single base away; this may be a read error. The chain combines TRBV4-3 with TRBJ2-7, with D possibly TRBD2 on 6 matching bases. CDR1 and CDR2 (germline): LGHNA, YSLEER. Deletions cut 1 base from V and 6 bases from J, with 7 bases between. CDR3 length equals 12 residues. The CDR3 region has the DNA TGCGCCAGCAGCCAAGGCGGGGCCGAGCAGTACTTC. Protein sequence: CASSQGGAEQYF.